The rows below give T cell receptor beta chains drawn from one sample of a study of T cells in localized non-small cell lung cancer. Profiled with immunoSEQ multiplex PCR; TCRdb holds only in-frame clones, not every one. The data show approximately 6,000 clones, with under 25% seen just once and 9.5% to 10% held by the top ten. The specimen was lung tumor tissue, collected before any cancer treatment. Every receptor here comes from a female donor over 55 with stage I lung adenocarcinoma. The CDR3 runs from the conserved cysteine through the conserved F or W. Fields, in order: clone size, J gene, V gene, D gene, CDR3 protein, CDR3 DNA. The D gene is left open where the match is weak. Size tells how often a clone was seen (once, few, many) or the class of an expanded clone, and some rows leave it out.

abundance: NA; j_gene: TRBJ2-1; v_gene: TRBV29-1; d_gene: TRBD2; CDR3aa: CSVDTTSGSYNEQFF; CDR3nt: TGCAGCGTTGATACGACTAGCGGGTCCTACAATGAGCAGTTCTTC
abundance: NA; j_gene: TRBJ1-2; v_gene: TRBV28; d_gene: TRBD1; CDR3aa: CASSGDRGSDYGYTF; CDR3nt: TGTGCCAGCAGTGGAGACAGGGGAAGTGACTATGGCTACACCTTC
abundance: NA; j_gene: TRBJ2-7; v_gene: TRBV30; d_gene: TRBD1; CDR3aa: CAWNAGTASYEQYF; CDR3nt: TGTGCCTGGAACGCTGGGACAGCATCCTACGAGCAGTACTTC
abundance: few; j_gene: TRBJ1-1; v_gene: TRBV18; d_gene: NA; CDR3aa: CASSPSGENTEAFF; CDR3nt: TGTGCCAGCTCCCCGTCGGGAGAGAACACTGAAGCTTTCTTT
abundance: medium-sized; j_gene: TRBJ1-1; v_gene: TRBV11-3; d_gene: TRBD1; CDR3aa: CASSLGPDRGPRTEAFF; CDR3nt: TGTGCCAGCAGCTTAGGCCCGGACAGGGGGCCTCGCACTGAAGCTTTCTTT
abundance: few; j_gene: TRBJ2-7; v_gene: TRBV11-3; d_gene: TRBD2; CDR3aa: CASSSLGGERSYEQYF; CDR3nt: TGTGCCAGCAGCTCCCTGGGGGGGGAAAGGTCCTACGAGCAGTACTTC
abundance: NA; j_gene: TRBJ2-5; v_gene: TRBV11-3; d_gene: TRBD1; CDR3aa: CASSLDRGQETQYF; CDR3nt: TGTGCCAGCAGCTTAGACAGGGGGCAGGAGACCCAGTACTTC
abundance: NA; j_gene: TRBJ1-2; v_gene: TRBV9; d_gene: TRBD1; CDR3aa: CASAVQGARGYTF; CDR3nt: TGTGCCTCAGCAGTACAGGGGGCGCGAGGCTACACCTTC
abundance: few; j_gene: TRBJ2-2; v_gene: TRBV30; d_gene: TRBD2; CDR3aa: CAWSHGWLAGNTGELFF; CDR3nt: TGTGCCTGGAGCCACGGCTGGCTAGCGGGAAACACCGGGGAGCTGTTTTTT
abundance: NA; j_gene: TRBJ2-7; v_gene: TRBV11-3; d_gene: TRBD2; CDR3aa: CASSPAGTMRSYEQYF; CDR3nt: TGTGCCAGCAGCCCAGCCGGGACTATGCGCTCCTACGAGCAGTACTTC
abundance: medium-sized; j_gene: TRBJ2-1; v_gene: TRBV11-3; d_gene: TRBD2; CDR3aa: CASSWGLADNNEQFF; CDR3nt: TGTGCCAGCAGCTGGGGACTAGCGGATAACAATGAGCAGTTCTTC
abundance: many; j_gene: TRBJ2-1; v_gene: TRBV11-3; d_gene: NA; CDR3aa: CASSRDTGGEANEQFF; CDR3nt: TGTGCCAGCAGCCGGGACACTGGGGGAGAAGCCAATGAGCAGTTCTTC
abundance: NA; j_gene: TRBJ1-1; v_gene: TRBV5-1; d_gene: TRBD1; CDR3aa: CASTTGQAETEAFF; CDR3nt: TGCGCCAGCACCACGGGACAGGCTGAGACTGAAGCTTTCTTT
abundance: NA; j_gene: TRBJ2-2; v_gene: TRBV19; d_gene: TRBD2; CDR3aa: CASSIPLGLAGFTNTGELFF; CDR3nt: TGTGCCAGTAGTATTCCCTTAGGACTAGCGGGGTTTACGAACACCGGGGAGCTGTTTTTT
abundance: few; j_gene: TRBJ2-2; v_gene: TRBV7-5; d_gene: NA; CDR3aa: CASSSGGRESTGELFF; CDR3nt: TGTGCCAGCAGCTCCGGGGGGCGGGAATCCACCGGGGAGCTGTTTTTT
abundance: few; j_gene: TRBJ1-5; v_gene: TRBV15; d_gene: TRBD1; CDR3aa: CATSKRDRVLQPQHF; CDR3nt: TGTGCCACCAGCAAACGGGACAGGGTTCTTCAGCCCCAGCATTTT
abundance: few; j_gene: TRBJ1-4; v_gene: TRBV6-8; d_gene: NA; CDR3aa: CASNTASTNEKLFF; CDR3nt: TGTGCCAGCAATACAGCCTCAACTAATGAAAAACTGTTTTTT
abundance: once; j_gene: TRBJ1-2; v_gene: TRBV18; d_gene: NA; CDR3aa: CASSPGKYGYTF; CDR3nt: TGTGCCAGCTCACCAGGAAAGTATGGCTACACCTTC
abundance: few; j_gene: TRBJ2-7; v_gene: TRBV10-2; d_gene: TRBD1; CDR3aa: CASSESDRGQEQYF; CDR3nt: TGCGCCAGCAGTGAGTCAGACAGGGGGCAAGAGCAGTACTTC
abundance: NA; j_gene: TRBJ1-2; v_gene: TRBV29-1; d_gene: TRBD1; CDR3aa: CSVATGVYGYTF; CDR3nt: TGCAGCGTCGCCACAGGGGTCTATGGCTACACCTTC
abundance: few; j_gene: TRBJ1-4; v_gene: TRBV5-1; d_gene: NA; CDR3aa: CASSLWGRVREGNGHGEKLFF; CDR3nt: TGCGCCAGCAGCTTGTGGGGGAGGGTTAGGGAAGGGAATGGACATGGGGAAAAACTGTTTTTT
abundance: NA; j_gene: TRBJ2-7; v_gene: TRBV9; d_gene: NA; CDR3aa: CASSETPDNHEQYF; CDR3nt: TGTGCCAGCAGCGAGACCCCCGATAATCACGAGCAGTACTTC